This T cell receptor (beta chain) was sequenced in a study of patients with pleural tuberculosis. TCRdb itself ran the reads through MiXCR, one entry per CDR3 protein. Here the sample spans around 50,000 distinct CDR3 sequences, 7.3% being singletons. This clonotype was seen repeatedly, ten times or more. The germline V and J ends were trimmed by 5 bases and 1 base, with 17 bases remaining between them. Per the germline V gene, CDR1 is MGHDK and CDR2 is SYGVNS. There are 16 residues in the CDR3. The gene calls are TRBV25-1 and TRBJ1-1; D is possibly TRBD1 (6 bases). The receptor was isolated from a human donor with pleural tuberculosis. CDR3 loop: CASSPPPRGPNTEAFF. The CDR3 nucleotides read TGTGCCAGCAGTCCTCCGCCGCGGGGGCCGAACACTGAAGCTTTCTTT.